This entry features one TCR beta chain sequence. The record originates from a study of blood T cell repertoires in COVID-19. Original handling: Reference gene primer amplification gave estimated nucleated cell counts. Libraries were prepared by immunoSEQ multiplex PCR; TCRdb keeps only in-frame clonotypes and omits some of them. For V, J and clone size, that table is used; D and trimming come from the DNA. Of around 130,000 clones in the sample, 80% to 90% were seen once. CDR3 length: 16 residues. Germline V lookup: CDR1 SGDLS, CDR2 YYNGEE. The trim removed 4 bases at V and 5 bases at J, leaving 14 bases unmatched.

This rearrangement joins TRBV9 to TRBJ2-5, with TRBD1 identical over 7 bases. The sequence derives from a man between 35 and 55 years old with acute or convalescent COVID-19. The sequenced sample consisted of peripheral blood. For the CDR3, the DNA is TGTGCCAGCAGCCCCGTGGGACAGATAGCAGGGGAGACCCAGTACTTC. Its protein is CASSPVGQIAGETQYF. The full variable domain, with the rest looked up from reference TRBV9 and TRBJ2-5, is DSGVTQTPKHLITATGQRVTLRCSPRSGDLSVYWYQQSLDQGLQFLIQYYNGEERAKGNILERFSAQQFPDLHSELNLSSLELGDSALYFCASSPVGQIAGETQYFGPGTRLLVL.